This T cell receptor (beta chain) was identified in a study of OX40 agonist ivuxolimab in advanced cancers. On the study more broadly: Earlier anti-PD-1, anti-PD-L1 or anti-CTLA-4 therapy was permitted; around 40% had received some.

With respect to this clone: Its antigen is not known.

Any history of autoimmune disease or systemic immunosuppression disqualified patients. The data were produced by immunoSEQ multiplex PCR, yet TCRdb's version contains in-frame clones alone and is incomplete. This sample yields tens of thousands of clones, of which roughly 87% are seen a single time; about 5% belongs to the top ten. This CDR3 has 16 amino acids. V lost 2 bases to trimming and J lost 4 bases; unmatched junction nucleotides: 7. The germline V gene encodes CDR1 MNHEY and CDR2 SVGAGI. General study findings and limits: Averaged across samples, CD8+ T cells carried more expanded clones than CD4+ did. Both blood CD4+ and CD8+ T cells showed clonal growth by week 6 at 0.1 to 3.0 mg/kg.

The sample here was CD4+ or CD8+ T cells sorted from blood, taken in a trial of the OX40 agonist ivuxolimab. The V call is TRBV6-5, the J call TRBJ1-2, with TRBD1 matching over 10 bases. The sequence came from an adult with an advanced solid tumor such as melanoma, head and neck, liver or kidney cancer. As DNA, the CDR3 is TGTGCCAGCAGTTACCTGACAGGGGGCTGGGGCTATGGCTACACCTTC. It yields the protein CASSYLTGGWGYGYTF.